Below, 27 T cell receptor beta chains from the same sample are listed, as sequenced in a study of blood T cell repertoires in COVID-19. Generated by immunoSEQ multiplex PCR, the TCRdb table keeps only in-frame clones and is missing some. The table includes 270,000 or so clones, roughly 85% detected once. The sequencing input was PBMCs or T cells enriched from blood (not recorded which). The receptor source for this set is a woman aged 45-65 years who had been exposed to COVID-19.

This chain links TRBV7-2 with TRBJ2-2, with a tentative D call TRBD2 (5 bases). The CDR3 loop spans 15 amino acids. Germline V lookup: CDR1 SGHTA, CDR2 FQGNSA. V was cut by 4 bases and J by 2 bases, with 11 bases left in between. The CDR3 protein is CASSSSPLNTGELFF. In DNA, the CDR3 is TGTGCCAGCAGCTCTAGCCCGCTAAACACCGGGGAGCTGTTTTTT.

This chain connects TRBV7-2 to TRBJ2-2; TRBD1 matches 7 bases. Germline V gene sequence: CDR1 SGHTA, CDR2 FQGNSA. The CDR3 has 15 amino acids. The V gene end was trimmed by 3 bases and the J gene end by 4 bases; junction bases not matched to a gene: 5. The CDR3 spells CASSFRDRPTGELFF. CDR3 in DNA: TGTGCCAGCAGCTTCCGGGACAGACCCACCGGGGAGCTGTTTTTT.

This chain joins TRBV6-6 and TRBJ2-1, with TRBD2 identical over 12 bases. CDR1 is MNHNY, CDR2 SVGAGI, per germline (reference sequence). The CDR3 sequence is 16 residues long. J gave up 9 bases and V 7 bases, and 13 bases lay outside the gene matches. The CDR3: CASTHGLAGGPGEQFF. CDR3 coding DNA: TGTGCCAGCACCCACGGCCTAGCGGGGGGGCCAGGTGAGCAGTTCTTC.

V gene TRBV5-5 combines with J gene TRBJ1-5; 8 nucleotides match TRBD1. V was clipped by 3 bases and J by 4 bases; unmatched bases: 3. Germline V gives CDR1 SGHKS, CDR2 YYEKEE (reference sequence). CDR3 length: 14 amino acids. CDR3 in amino acids: CASSSGQGNQPQHF. CDR3 nucleotides: TGTGCCAGCAGCTCTGGACAGGGTAATCAGCCCCAGCATTTT.

The count of this clone is one. The chain couples TRBV3-1 (or the pseudogene TRBV3-2) to TRBJ1-3; D is unclear. This CDR3 has 15 amino acids. Trimming shortened V by 1 base and J by 9 bases, and 16 bases separated the two germline ends. The germline V gene has CDR1 LGHDT and CDR2 YNNKEL (reference sequence). The CDR3 here is CASSQGENSAGTIYF. CDR3 coding DNA: TGTGCCAGCAGCCAAGGGGAGAATTCGGCAGGCACCATATATTTT.

This chain links TRBV12-3 or TRBV12-4 with TRBJ2-1; D is uncertain. The CDR3 is made up of 12 amino acids. Trimming stripped 2 bases from V and 10 bases from J, with 9 bases between. CDR3 loop: CASSLYPEEQFF. Here the CDR3 DNA reads TGTGCCAGCAGTTTATATCCCGAGGAGCAGTTCTTC.

CDR3 loop: CASSRDRTDTQYF. CDR3 nucleotides: TGCGCCAGCAGTCGGGACAGAACAGATACGCAGTATTTT. The J gene is TRBJ2-3, the V gene TRBV10-1, with 7 bases lining up with TRBD1. V trimming: 5 bases; J trimming: 3 bases; junction bases outside the gene matches: 2. Germline assignment: CDR1 WNHNN and CDR2 SYGVQD (reference sequence). The CDR3 spans 13 residues.

The chain joins TRBV7-9 to TRBJ1-1, with D unclear. The V and J ends lost 7 bases and 3 bases respectively, with 12 bases between them. The CDR3 contains 13 residues. Germline-derived CDR1 and CDR2 are SEHNR and FQNEAQ (reference sequence). CDR3 DNA sequence: TGTGCCAGCACCCCCTCACTAGACACTGAAGCTTTCTTT. It codes for CASTPSLDTEAFF.

The rearrangement joins TRBV29-1 to TRBJ1-5, with 11 bases fitting TRBD1. Germline V gene data show CDR1 as SQVTM and CDR2 as ANQGSEA. CDR3 length: 16 amino acids. The V segment lost 4 bases and the J segment 2 bases; nucleotides outside the gene matches: 7. The CDR3 region has the DNA TGCAGCGTTGCTAGGACAGGGGGCGTGGGCAATCAGCCCCAGCATTTT. Translation gives CSVARTGGVGNQPQHF.

The V and J genes are TRBV7-3 and TRBJ2-1; 8 bases match TRBD2. V lost 2 bases, J lost 7 bases, and 4 bases stayed unmatched. Germline-derived CDR1 and CDR2 are SGHTA and FQGTGA. The CDR3 runs 14 residues. Written as DNA, the CDR3 is TGTGCCAGCAGCTTATTAGCGGGAAGGAATGAGCAGTTCTTC. It codes for CASSLLAGRNEQFF.

CDR3 sequence (DNA): TGTGCCAGCAGCCCCGGGACAGGGAACAATCAGCCCCAGCATTTT. It translates to CASSPGTGNNQPQHF. V gene TRBV3-1 (or the pseudogene TRBV3-2) combines with J gene TRBJ1-5; 9 bases line up with TRBD1. Germline trimming cut 4 bases from V and 3 bases from J; bases unmatched to any gene: 4. This CDR3 is built from 15 residues. The V gene's germline CDR1 is LGHDT and CDR2 YNNKEL (reference sequence).

About this clone itself: The sample has other DNA sequences that encode this CDR3 too. The rearrangement links TRBV5-1 to TRBJ2-2; no clear D gene. This CDR3 is built from 13 residues. Germline V gene data show CDR1 as SGHRS and CDR2 as YFSETQ. Trimming took off 0 bases at V and 5 bases at J, with 5 bases between the two ends. Written as DNA, the CDR3 is TGCGCCAGCAGCTTGGGGCAAACCGGGGAGCTGTTTTTT. Translation: CASSLGQTGELFF.

The rearrangement joins TRBV5-1 to TRBJ2-1; 8 bases map to TRBD2. The CDR3 has 16 residues. The V and J ends lost 7 bases and 5 bases, in that order; junction bases with no gene match: 14. Germline-derived CDR1 and CDR2 are SGHRS and YFSETQ. CDR3 nucleotide sequence: TGCGCCAGCTACCCCTCGGGTCCGGGGGGGCACAATGAGCAGTTCTTC. Its translation: CASYPSGPGGHNEQFF.

This clone has only a few counts. The chain employs TRBV21-1 and TRBJ1-1; TRBD1, the table's D call, was not compared with the DNA. TRBV21-1 is reported as a pseudogene. The CDR3 is 13 amino acids. The DNA of the CDR3 is TGTGCCAGCACCGGACAGTTGGGCACTGAAGCTTTCTTT. Protein sequence: CASTGQLGTEAFF.

The V call is TRBV11-2, the J call TRBJ1-2, with D possibly TRBD1 on 6 matching bases. The CDR3 sequence is 14 residues long. In germline, CDR1 is SGHAT, CDR2 FQNNGV. Between the trimmed V and J ends, which lost 0 bases and 4 bases, there was a span of 9 bases. CDR3 sequence: CASSLDQGGYGYTF. As DNA, the CDR3 is TGTGCCAGCAGCTTAGATCAAGGGGGCTATGGCTACACCTTC.

The chain carries TRBV7-9 and TRBJ1-2; D is possibly TRBD1 (5 bases). The ends were cut back, 1 base at V and 3 bases at J, with 15 bases in the middle. This CDR3 has 16 amino acids. Germline CDR1 is SEHNR and CDR2 is FQNEAQ (reference sequence). In DNA form, the CDR3 reads TGTGCCAGCAGCTTAGATGGGGGAGGAGTTTACTATGGCTACACCTTC. Residues: CASSLDGGGVYYGYTF.

The J gene is TRBJ2-1, the V gene TRBV15; TRBD2 matches at 8 bases. CDR3 size: 17 residues. Trimming at V came to 5 bases and at J to 9 bases, leaving 18 bases not matched to a gene. CDR1 is LNHNV, CDR2 YYDKDF, per germline (reference sequence). CDR3 bases: TGTGCCACCAGCTCTACCCGGGGAGCGGGGGACTGGGGTGAGCAGTTCTTC. Translation: CATSSTRGAGDWGEQFF.

The chain joins TRBV10-2 to TRBJ1-1; the D is unclear. Germline V gene sequence: CDR1 WSHSY, CDR2 SAAADI. CDR3 length: 11 residues. Trimming removed 5 bases at V and 2 bases at J, with 3 bases between. CDR3 in amino acids: CASSPNTEAFF. For the CDR3, the DNA is TGCGCCAGCAGTCCTAACACTGAAGCTTTCTTT.

This chain connects TRBV19 to TRBJ1-2, with 7 positions matching TRBD1. V was clipped by 8 bases and J by 4 bases; unmatched bases: 4. The CDR3 is 12 amino acids. The germline V gene has CDR1 LNHDA and CDR2 SQIVND (reference sequence). For the CDR3, the DNA is TGTGCCAGTTGGGACAGTCCCTATGGCTACACCTTC. Its translation is CASWDSPYGYTF.

The J gene is TRBJ1-5, the V gene TRBV19; D gene unclear. The CDR3 extends over 13 amino acids. V was shortened by 8 bases and J by 2 bases, with 10 bases between the two germline ends. Germline loops: CDR1 LNHDA, CDR2 SQIVND (reference sequence). CDR3 nucleotide sequence: TGTGCCAGTGGGGAGGCGGGCAATCAGCCCCAGCATTTT. This gives the protein CASGEAGNQPQHF. Variable domain in full (rest from reference TRBV19 and TRBJ1-5): DGGITQSPKYLFRKEGQNVTLSCEQNLNHDAMYWYRQDPGQGLRLIYYSQIVNDFQKGDIAEGYSVSREKKESFPLTVTSAQKNPTAFYLCASGEAGNQPQHFGDGTRLSIL.

This clone was observed a handful of times. The gene calls are TRBV19 and TRBJ1-5, with 9 bases lining up with TRBD1. Germline CDR1 is LNHDA and CDR2 is SQIVND (reference sequence). CDR3 length equals 16 residues. The V gene end was trimmed by 7 bases and the J gene end by 10 bases; junction bases not matched to a gene: 17. Written as DNA, the CDR3 is TGTGCCAGTACCGAGGGAGGGACAGGGCCCAAAGGTCCCCAGCATTTT. It translates to CASTEGGTGPKGPQHF.

The chain joins TRBV5-6 to TRBJ1-5; D not certain. Germline-derived CDR1 and CDR2 are SGHDT and YYEEEE. Deletions cut 0 bases from V and 0 bases from J, with 7 bases between. The CDR3 loop spans 15 amino acids. CDR3 protein: CASSLGTVSNQPQHF. In nucleotides, the CDR3 is TGTGCCAGCAGCTTGGGAACAGTTAGCAATCAGCCCCAGCATTTT. Complete variable domain (other parts from reference TRBV5-6 and TRBJ1-5): DAGVTQSPTHLIKTRGQQVTLRCSPKSGHDTVSWYQQALGQGPQFIFQYYEEEERQRGNFPDRFSGHQFPNYSSELNVNALLLGDSALYLCASSLGTVSNQPQHFGDGTRLSIL.

V usage is TRBV7-2 and J usage is TRBJ2-3; TRBD2 might be the D (7 bases). CDR1 is SGHTA, CDR2 FQGNSA, per germline. V shed 5 bases and J shed 0 bases, with 21 bases lying between them. The length of the CDR3 is 18 residues. The CDR3 loop reads CASSRRWGGLSSTDTQYF. CDR3 DNA sequence: TGTGCCAGCAGCCGGAGGTGGGGGGGCCTCTCCAGCACAGATACGCAGTATTTT.

This clone was found once. V gene TRBV29-1 combines with J gene TRBJ1-2; 9 nucleotides match TRBD1. From germline, CDR1 is SQVTM and CDR2 ANQGSEA. CDR3 length: 12 amino acids. V shed 6 bases and J 7 bases; nucleotides not matched to a gene: 6. CDR3 bases: TGCAGCGTGAGACAGGGGGAAGGTGGCTACACCTTC. Translating it yields CSVRQGEGGYTF.

This clone was observed a single time. The rearrangement links TRBV4-3 to TRBJ1-1, with TRBD1 as a possible D gene (5 bases). The CDR3 runs to 14 residues. V lost 0 bases and J 3 bases, leaving 8 bases between the germline ends. Germline V gives CDR1 LGHNA, CDR2 YSLEER. The CDR3 nucleotides read TGCGCCAGCAGCCAAGAGGGCAGGGACACTGAAGCTTTCTTT. The encoded protein is CASSQEGRDTEAFF.

The CDR3 is CASRWTGSEAFF. In DNA, the CDR3 is TGTGCCAGCAGGTGGACAGGGAGTGAAGCTTTCTTT. The chain links TRBV12-3 or TRBV12-4 to TRBJ1-1; 8 nucleotides agree with TRBD1. CDR3 size: 12 residues. V was pared by 6 bases and J by 7 bases, with 4 bases of the junction left unmatched.

This sequence joins TRBV3-1 (or the pseudogene TRBV3-2) and TRBJ1-1, with 8 bases that match TRBD1. Germline lookup yields CDR1 LGHDT and CDR2 YNNKEL (reference sequence). Trimming at V came to 4 bases and at J to 1 base, leaving 5 bases not matched to a gene. CDR3 length equals 15 residues. The DNA of the CDR3 is TGTGCCAGCAGCCTTAGGACAGGGACGAACACTGAAGCTTTCTTT. Encoded protein: CASSLRTGTNTEAFF.